The sequence of this T cell receptor (beta chain) was determined in a study of blood T cell repertoires in COVID-19. Whole-study context: From T cells, B-cell-depleted T cells, or PBMCs came the material, which was cDNA or gDNA.

CDR1 and CDR2 (germline): SGHNT, YYREEE (reference sequence). V lost 4 bases to trimming and J lost 2 bases, with 13 bases between them. CDR3 size: 14 residues. All enrollees were roughly 18 to 100 years old and from 20 to 25 US areas. Assignments of participants to cohorts depended upon their own reported clinical history. This clone showed up just once. Profiling relied on immunoSEQ multiplex PCR, and the TCRdb table lists in-frame clones only, not all of them. The sample consists of about 200,000 clones, more than 80% of them appearing once. Sequences were obtained from PBMCs or T cells enriched from blood (not recorded which). The clonotype comes from a man aged 25 to 45 who had recovered from COVID-19. This chain uses TRBV5-4 with TRBJ2-7, with a weak D call TRBD1 (6 bases). For the CDR3, the DNA is TGTGCCAGCAGCCCAACAGGGAACACCTACGAGCAGTACTTC. Protein product: CASSPTGNTYEQYF.